These 8 T cell receptor beta chains originate from one sample sequenced in a study of control samples from healthy donors and cancer patients. Profiling relied on immunoSEQ multiplex PCR, and the TCRdb table lists in-frame clones only, not all of them. The sample includes 250,000 to 300,000 clones, about 80% of them seen just once. The sample comprised PBMCs. Every receptor here comes from an older woman with lung cancer.

In this sample, this clone turned up once. V usage is TRBV5-6 and J usage is TRBJ2-7, with TRBD1 as a possible D gene (6 bases). CDR1 is SGHDT and CDR2 is YYEEEE in the germline V gene. The V and J ends lost 4 bases and 4 bases respectively, with 15 bases between them. The CDR3 loop spans 14 amino acids. The CDR3 DNA sequence: TGTGCCAGCAGCCCCAGGGGCAGGGAATACGAGCAGTACTTC. Translation: CASSPRGREYEQYF.

This rearrangement joins TRBV11-2 to TRBJ1-6; a weak D match, TRBD1 (6 bases). The CDR3 covers 14 residues. The V end was cut by 1 base, the J end by 9 bases, with 10 bases between. Germline values: CDR1 SGHAT, CDR2 FQNNGV. Here the CDR3 reads CASSLVGGRSPLHF. The CDR3 nucleotides read TGTGCCAGCAGCTTAGTAGGGGGACGTTCACCCCTCCACTTT.

This clone has a handful of counts. This chain uses TRBV2 with TRBJ2-3; TRBD2 agrees at 8 bases. This CDR3 is built from 15 residues. J lost 10 bases, V lost 3 bases, and 12 bases had no gene match. CDR1 is SNHLY and CDR2 is FYNNEI in the germline V gene. The CDR3 DNA is TGTGCCAGCAGTGATTCAACTAGCGGCCTCGTGTCGCAGTATTTT. Protein sequence: CASSDSTSGLVSQYF.

The genes are TRBV19 and TRBJ1-4, with no clear D. Germline V CDR1 and CDR2: LNHDA, SQIVND (reference sequence). Between the trimmed V and J ends, which lost 3 bases and 2 bases, there was a span of 7 bases. The CDR3 has 14 residues. The CDR3 loop reads CASSIKVTNEKLFF. The DNA of the CDR3 is TGTGCCAGTAGTATCAAAGTTACTAATGAAAAACTGTTTTTT.

V usage is TRBV15 and J usage is TRBJ2-1; a weak D match, TRBD2 (5 bases). Trimming cost V 0 bases and J 2 bases, with 14 bases left between them. The CDR3 extends over 17 amino acids. The germline V gene encodes CDR1 LNHNV and CDR2 YYDKDF (reference sequence). In DNA, the CDR3 is TGTGCCACCAGCAGAGACAATCGGCGGGTAACCTACAATGAGCAGTTCTTC. Its translation: CATSRDNRRVTYNEQFF.

The chain combines TRBV6-6 with TRBJ2-3; a possible D gene is TRBD1 (6 bases). CDR1 is MNHNY and CDR2 is SVGAGI in the germline V gene (reference sequence). The V and J ends lost 8 bases and 0 bases respectively, with 6 bases between them. The CDR3 totals 12 residues. The chain's CDR3 is CASGGSTDTQYF. The CDR3 nucleotides read TGTGCCAGCGGGGGCAGCACAGATACGCAGTATTTT.

This clone was counted only a few times. J is TRBJ1-5 and V is TRBV24-1, with D hard to call. This CDR3 has 14 amino acids. Germline V gene lookup returns CDR1 KGHDR and CDR2 SFDVKD. V dropped 3 bases and J dropped 4 bases, with 9 bases sitting between them. The CDR3 sequence is CATSDLGVNQPQHF. CDR3 coding DNA: TGTGCCACCAGTGATCTTGGGGTGAATCAGCCCCAGCATTTT.

V gene TRBV10-1 combines with J gene TRBJ2-1; 8 bases map to TRBD1. The CDR3 runs to 13 residues. V gave up 4 bases and J gave up 9 bases; unmatched junction bases: 5. CDR1 is WNHNN and CDR2 is SYGVQD in the germline V gene (reference sequence). In DNA form, the CDR3 reads TGCGCCAGCAGTGGGACAGGGCTTCGTGAGCAGTTCTTC. The encoded protein is CASSGTGLREQFF.